The 21 T cell receptor beta chains below were found in one sample sequenced in a study of Ad26.COV2.S vaccination and SARS-CoV-2 variants. Some clones are missing from TCRdb's copy, which holds only in-frame ones; the method was immunoSEQ multiplex PCR. The sample has about 410,000 clones, about nine tenths seen once; the top ten hold over 1.5%. As for treatment: around 19 received Ad26.COV2.S at low or high dose, single or two shots; 5 received placebo; per-sample allocation not given. All samples were drawn on day 63, counting from the first vaccine or placebo injection. This material consisted of peripheral blood, taken in a trial of Ad26.COV2.S vaccine versus placebo. These receptors were taken from a person aged 18-60 years who received the Ad26.COV2.S COVID-19 vaccine or a placebo.

The chain employs TRBV7-9 and TRBJ2-7; TRBD1 matches at 8 bases. The V and J ends lost 5 bases and 4 bases, in that order; junction bases with no gene match: 16. The CDR3 has 17 amino acids. Germline V lookup: CDR1 SEHNR, CDR2 FQNEAQ (reference sequence). The CDR3 spells CASSQWVGQGAIYEQYF. As DNA, the CDR3 is TGTGCCAGCAGCCAGTGGGTAGGGCAGGGGGCAATTTACGAGCAGTACTTC.

The chain links TRBV4-1 to TRBJ1-6; TRBD1 is a possible D gene (5 bases). The CDR3 runs 19 residues. Trimming pared 3 bases from V and 0 bases from J, leaving 18 bases between. CDR1 is MGHRA and CDR2 is YSYEKL in the germline V gene. DNA for the CDR3: TGCGCCAGCAGCCATAGGACACCCCTGAAGGACTCCTATAATTCACCCCTCCACTTT. Protein sequence: CASSHRTPLKDSYNSPLHF.

Only one count was recorded for this clone. The rearrangement joins TRBV10-2 to TRBJ1-4; D is possibly TRBD1 (6 bases). V lost 10 bases and J lost 0, with 12 bases in between. The CDR3 extends over 14 amino acids. Germline loops: CDR1 WSHSY, CDR2 SAAADI. Here the CDR3 reads CAIQGNTTNEKLFF. The CDR3 DNA sequence: TGCGCCATCCAGGGGAATACAACTAATGAAAAACTGTTTTTT.

This chain links TRBV3-1 (or the pseudogene TRBV3-2) with TRBJ2-1; 14 bases are shared with TRBD2. The CDR3 loop spans 17 amino acids. Trimming took 4 bases from V and 8 from J; bases not matched to a gene: 10. The germline CDR1 and CDR2 sequences are LGHDT and YNNKEL (reference sequence). The CDR3 is CASSLYWTSGGNDEQFF. CDR3 DNA sequence: TGTGCCAGCAGCCTCTACTGGACTAGCGGGGGGAATGATGAGCAGTTCTTC.

The chain joins TRBV5-1 to TRBJ2-6; D tentatively reads TRBD1 or TRBD2 (5 bases each). The CDR3 totals 18 residues. CDR1 SGHRS and CDR2 YFSETQ come from the germline V gene. V lost 1 base and J lost 0, with 14 bases in between. The CDR3, as DNA: TGCGCCAGCAGCTTGTTGGGCCCGGGACGCTCTGGGGCCAACGTCCTGACTTTC. Its protein product is CASSLLGPGRSGANVLTF.

The genes are TRBV5-6 and TRBJ2-5, with TRBD1 matching over 7 bases. From germline, CDR1 is SGHDT and CDR2 YYEEEE. CDR3 length: 14 residues. The trim removed 3 bases at V and 0 bases at J, leaving 2 bases unmatched. CDR3 in DNA: TGTGCCAGCAGCTACGGGACAGACCAAGAGACCCAGTACTTC. It translates to CASSYGTDQETQYF.

The V and J genes are TRBV18 and TRBJ1-4; 10 nucleotides match TRBD1. The CDR3 is made up of 16 amino acids. Per germline, CDR1 KGHSH and CDR2 LQKENI. Trimming took 1 base from V and 8 from J; bases not matched to a gene: 7. CDR3 residues: CASSPLPGTGDEKLFF. CDR3 in DNA: TGTGCCAGCTCACCACTCCCCGGGACAGGGGACGAAAAACTGTTTTTT.

The rearrangement links TRBV4-3 to TRBJ2-7; the D is unclear. The CDR3 has 13 residues. Trimming took 5 bases from V and 6 from J, leaving 14 bases between them. The germline gives CDR1 LGHNA, CDR2 YSLEER. This chain's CDR3 is CASSAWGGSEQYF. CDR3 nucleotide sequence: TGCGCCAGCAGCGCGTGGGGTGGCTCCGAGCAGTACTTC.

V usage is TRBV5-1 and J usage is TRBJ2-1; D remains unclear. The length of the CDR3 is 16 residues. Germline assignment: CDR1 SGHRS and CDR2 YFSETQ. V was pared by 0 bases and J by 2 bases, with 12 bases between. The DNA for the CDR3 is TGCGCCAGCAGCTTGGTAAGCCTAACCCCCTACAATGAGCAGTTCTTC. This encodes CASSLVSLTPYNEQFF.

V gene TRBV30 combines with J gene TRBJ1-6; 8 bases agree with TRBD1. The CDR3 length is 18 residues. Germline V gene sequence: CDR1 GTSNPN, CDR2 SVGIG (reference sequence). With V trimmed by 0 bases and J by 6 bases, 13 bases remained unmatched. CDR3 DNA: TGTGCCTGGAGTGTACGGGCCCTCCGGACAGGGTCTAATTCACCCCTCCACTTT. The encoded protein is CAWSVRALRTGSNSPLHF. The variable domain in full, with the rest retrieved from reference TRBV30 and TRBJ1-6, is SQTIHQWPATLVQPVGSPLSLECTVEGTSNPNLYWYRQAAGRGLQLLFYSVGIGQISSEVPQNLSASRPQDRQFILSSKKLLLSDSGFYLCAWSVRALRTGSNSPLHFGNGTRLTVT.

The chain has TRBV6-2 or TRBV6-3 and TRBJ2-5; a weak D match, TRBD1 (5 bases). From germline, CDR1 is MNHEY and CDR2 SVGEGT. V gave up 4 bases and J gave up 2 bases, with 11 bases separating them. The CDR3 totals 14 residues. The chain's CDR3 is CASSFWTSQETQYF. The CDR3 DNA sequence: TGTGCCAGCAGTTTTTGGACAAGTCAAGAGACCCAGTACTTC.

Comments on this clone: Different DNA sequences within this sample yield the same CDR3. This chain connects TRBV11-2 to TRBJ2-7; 8 bases agree with TRBD1. Trimming cost V 4 bases and J 2 bases; bases outside gene matches: 4. The CDR3 runs to 14 residues. Germline V gives CDR1 SGHAT, CDR2 FQNNGV. Here the CDR3 reads CASSWGTGAYEQYF. In nucleotides, the CDR3 is TGTGCCAGCAGCTGGGGGACAGGAGCCTACGAGCAGTACTTC.

This clone was seen once. The chain links TRBV6-2 or TRBV6-3 to TRBJ2-5; D remains unclear. The V end was cut by 0 bases, the J end by 4 bases, with 15 bases between. The CDR3 has 16 residues. CDR1 is MNHEY, CDR2 SVGEGT, per germline. The CDR3 coding sequence is TGTGCCAGCAGTTACTCTCTCTCGGACCAAGGAGAGACCCAGTACTTC. It yields the protein CASSYSLSDQGETQYF.

V is TRBV6-5 and J is TRBJ1-1, with unresolved D. This CDR3 is 13 amino acids long. Trimming removed 9 bases at V and 1 base at J, with 12 bases between. CDR1 is MNHEY, CDR2 SVGAGI, per germline. Here the CDR3 reads CARLCKPNTEAFF. The CDR3 bases are TGTGCCAGACTATGTAAGCCGAACACTGAAGCTTTCTTT.

The chain recombines TRBV19 with TRBJ2-7; 11 bases map to TRBD2. J was trimmed by 3 bases and V by 1 base; bases with no gene match: 2. CDR3 length: 15 residues. CDR1 and CDR2 (germline): LNHDA, SQIVND (reference sequence). CDR3 in amino acids: CASSIASGGNYEQYF. CDR3 sequence (DNA): TGTGCCAGTAGTATAGCTAGCGGGGGGAACTACGAGCAGTACTTC.

Comment on this clone: The same CDR3 arises from other DNA sequences in this sample as well. The chain joins TRBV7-2 to TRBJ1-5; D is possibly TRBD1 (6 bases). The CDR3 is 13 residues long. The ends were cut back, 3 bases at V and 4 bases at J, with 7 bases in the middle. Germline loops: CDR1 SGHTA, CDR2 FQGNSA. The CDR3 DNA reads as TGTGCCAGCAGCTTCCAGGGGAATCAGCCCCAGCATTTT. Its protein product is CASSFQGNQPQHF.

The V gene is TRBV4-3, the J gene TRBJ2-7; TRBD1 agrees at 7 bases. The V gene end was trimmed by 4 bases and the J gene end by 0 bases; junction bases not matched to a gene: 6. Germline-derived CDR1 and CDR2 are LGHNA and YSLEER. The CDR3 has 15 residues. This CDR3 reads CASSPQQGSSYEQYF. The CDR3 coding sequence is TGCGCCAGCAGCCCCCAACAGGGGAGCTCCTACGAGCAGTACTTC.

The chain combines TRBV15 with TRBJ2-1; tentatively, D is TRBD1 (6 bases). The V gene's germline CDR1 is LNHNV and CDR2 YYDKDF (reference sequence). The ends were cut back, 5 bases at V and 6 bases at J, with 11 bases in the middle. This CDR3 region has 13 residues. CDR3 sequence (DNA): TGTGCCACCAGCGTGGGACAATCCAATGAGCAGTTCTTC. Protein sequence: CATSVGQSNEQFF.

V gene TRBV19 combines with J gene TRBJ2-1; D gene uncertain. Germline V lookup: CDR1 LNHDA, CDR2 SQIVND (reference sequence). Trimming stripped 3 bases from V and 6 bases from J, with 9 bases between. This CDR3 has 13 amino acids. CDR3 sequence (DNA): TGTGCCAGTAGTATGCTGGCTAGCAATGAGCAGTTCTTC. As protein: CASSMLASNEQFF.

The CDR3 sequence is CASSPPATGINEQFF. The CDR3 nucleotides read TGTGCCAGCAGTCCCCCCGCGACAGGGATTAATGAGCAGTTCTTC. The V and J genes are TRBV6-6 and TRBJ2-1; 7 bases align to TRBD1. Germline CDR1 and CDR2: MNHNY and SVGAGI (reference sequence). J was trimmed by 7 bases and V by 5 bases; bases with no gene match: 11. The CDR3 sequence is 15 residues long.

This chain links TRBV6-4 with TRBJ1-1; no clear D gene. Germline values: CDR1 MRHNA, CDR2 SNTAGT. The length of the CDR3 is 13 residues. Trimming took 0 bases from V and 4 from J, leaving 6 bases between them. The CDR3 protein is CASSDSFGTEAFF. The DNA of the CDR3 is TGTGCCAGCAGTGACTCATTTGGCACTGAAGCTTTCTTT.